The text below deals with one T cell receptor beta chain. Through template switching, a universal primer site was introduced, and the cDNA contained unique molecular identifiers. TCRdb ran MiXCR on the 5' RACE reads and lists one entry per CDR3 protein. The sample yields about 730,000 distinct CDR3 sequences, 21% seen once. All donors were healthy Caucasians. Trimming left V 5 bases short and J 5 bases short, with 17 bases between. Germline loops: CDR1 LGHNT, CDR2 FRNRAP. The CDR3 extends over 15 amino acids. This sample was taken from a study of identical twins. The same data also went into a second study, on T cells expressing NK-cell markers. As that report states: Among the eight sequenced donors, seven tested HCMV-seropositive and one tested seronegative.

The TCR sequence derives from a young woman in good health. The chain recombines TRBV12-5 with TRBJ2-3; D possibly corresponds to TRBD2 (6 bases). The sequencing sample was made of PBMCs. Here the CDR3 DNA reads TGTGCTAGTGGTCCTGGTGGAGGGCCCGGAGATACGCAGTATTTT. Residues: CASGPGGGPGDTQYF.